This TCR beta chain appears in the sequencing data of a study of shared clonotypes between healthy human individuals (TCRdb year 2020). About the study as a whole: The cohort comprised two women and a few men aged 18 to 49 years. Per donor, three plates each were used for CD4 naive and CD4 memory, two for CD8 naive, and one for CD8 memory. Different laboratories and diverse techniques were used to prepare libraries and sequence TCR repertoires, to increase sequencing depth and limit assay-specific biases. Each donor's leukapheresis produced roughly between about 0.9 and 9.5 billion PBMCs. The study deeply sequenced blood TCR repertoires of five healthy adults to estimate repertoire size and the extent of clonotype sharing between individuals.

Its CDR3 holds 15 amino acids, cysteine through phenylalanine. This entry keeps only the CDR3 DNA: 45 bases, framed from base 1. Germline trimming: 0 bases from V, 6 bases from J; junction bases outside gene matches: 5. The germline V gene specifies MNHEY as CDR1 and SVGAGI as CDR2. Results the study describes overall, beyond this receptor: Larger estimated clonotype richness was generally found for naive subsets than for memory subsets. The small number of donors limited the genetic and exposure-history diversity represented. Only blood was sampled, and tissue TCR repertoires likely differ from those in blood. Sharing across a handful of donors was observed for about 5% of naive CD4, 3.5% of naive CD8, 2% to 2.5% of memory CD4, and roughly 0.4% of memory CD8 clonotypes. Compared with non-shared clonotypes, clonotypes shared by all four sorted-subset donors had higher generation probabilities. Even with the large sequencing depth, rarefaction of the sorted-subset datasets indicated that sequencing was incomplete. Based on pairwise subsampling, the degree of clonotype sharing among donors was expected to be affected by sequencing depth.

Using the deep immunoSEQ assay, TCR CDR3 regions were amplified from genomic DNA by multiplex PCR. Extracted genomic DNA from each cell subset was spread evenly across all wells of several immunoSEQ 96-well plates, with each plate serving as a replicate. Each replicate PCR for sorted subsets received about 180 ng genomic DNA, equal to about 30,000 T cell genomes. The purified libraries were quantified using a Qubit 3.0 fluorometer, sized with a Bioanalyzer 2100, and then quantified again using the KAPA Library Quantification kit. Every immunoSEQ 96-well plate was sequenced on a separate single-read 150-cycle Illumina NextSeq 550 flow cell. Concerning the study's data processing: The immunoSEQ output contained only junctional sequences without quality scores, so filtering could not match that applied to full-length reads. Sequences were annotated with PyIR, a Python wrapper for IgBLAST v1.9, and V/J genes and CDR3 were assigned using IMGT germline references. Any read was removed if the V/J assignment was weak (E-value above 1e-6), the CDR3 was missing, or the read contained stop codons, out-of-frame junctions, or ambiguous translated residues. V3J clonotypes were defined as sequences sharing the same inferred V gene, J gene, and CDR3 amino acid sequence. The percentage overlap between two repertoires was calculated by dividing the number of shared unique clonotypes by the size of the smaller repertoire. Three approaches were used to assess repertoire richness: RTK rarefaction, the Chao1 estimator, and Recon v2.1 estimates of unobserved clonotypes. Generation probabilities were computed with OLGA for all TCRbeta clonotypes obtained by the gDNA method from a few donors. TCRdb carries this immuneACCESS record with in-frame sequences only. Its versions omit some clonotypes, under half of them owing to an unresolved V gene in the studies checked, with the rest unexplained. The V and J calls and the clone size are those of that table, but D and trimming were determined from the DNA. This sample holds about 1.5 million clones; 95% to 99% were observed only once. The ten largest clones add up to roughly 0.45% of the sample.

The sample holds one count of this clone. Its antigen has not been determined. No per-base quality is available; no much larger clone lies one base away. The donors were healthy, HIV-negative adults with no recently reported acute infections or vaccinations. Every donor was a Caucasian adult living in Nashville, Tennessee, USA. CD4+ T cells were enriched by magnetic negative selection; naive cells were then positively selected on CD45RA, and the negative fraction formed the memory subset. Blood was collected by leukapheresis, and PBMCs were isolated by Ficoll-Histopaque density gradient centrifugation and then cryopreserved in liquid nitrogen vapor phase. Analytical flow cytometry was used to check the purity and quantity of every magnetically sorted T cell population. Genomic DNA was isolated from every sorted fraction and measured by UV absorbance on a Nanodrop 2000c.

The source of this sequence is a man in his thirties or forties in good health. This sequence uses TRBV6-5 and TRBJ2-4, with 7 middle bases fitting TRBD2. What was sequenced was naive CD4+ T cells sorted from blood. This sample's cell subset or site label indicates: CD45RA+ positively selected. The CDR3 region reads CASSYSNTGGNIQYF. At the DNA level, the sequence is TGTGCCAGCAGTTACTCGAATACGGGGGGAAACATTCAGTACTTC.